Below are 10 T cell receptor beta chains sequenced from a single sample in a study of T cells in Graves' hyperthyroidism and ophthalmopathy. From RNA transcripts, TCR beta CDR3 regions were amplified. RT-PCR in the first round (using the HTBI primer set) targeted the TCR CDR3. TCRdb analysed the multiplex PCR reads with MiXCR anew, one entry per CDR3 protein. The profile shows 600,000 or so distinct CDR3 sequences, around 13% of them singletons. The sequenced material came from blood. The receptors were gathered from a woman in her forties or fifties with Graves' ophthalmopathy.

This clonotype was seen ten or more times. This chain joins TRBV28 and TRBJ1-5; D remains unclear. CDR3 length equals 13 residues. Trimming pared 2 bases from V and 6 bases from J, leaving 8 bases between. Germline CDR1 MDHEN, CDR2 SYDVKM. The CDR3 sequence: CASSLGGIQPQHF. CDR3 nucleotide sequence: TGTGCCAGCAGTTTAGGTGGAATTCAGCCCCAGCATTTT. Complete variable domain (other parts from reference TRBV28 and TRBJ1-5): DVKVTQSSRYLVKRTGEKVFLECVQDMDHENMFWYRQDPGLGLRLIYFSYDVKMKEKGDIPEGYSVSREKKERFSLILESASTNQTSMYLCASSLGGIQPQHFGDGTRLSIL.

This clonotype showed up many times. The rearrangement links TRBV7-6 to TRBJ2-7; no clear D. Trimming removed 1 base at V and 0 bases at J, with 10 bases between. Germline loops: CDR1 SGHVS, CDR2 FNYEAQ. The CDR3 has 15 amino acids. The CDR3 DNA reads as TGTGCCAGCAGCTTAGTGCCTGGGTCCTCCTACGAGCAGTACTTC. Its protein product is CASSLVPGSSYEQYF. Using reference TRBV7-6 and TRBJ2-7 for the parts outside the CDR3, the full variable domain is GAGVSQSPRYKVTKRGQDVALRCDPISGHVSLYWYRQALGQGPEFLTYFNYEAQQDKSGLPNDRFSAERPEGSISTLTIQRTEQRDSAMYRCASSLVPGSSYEQYFGPGTRLTVT.

This clonotype was observed many times. The chain combines TRBV20-1 with TRBJ1-2; 9 nucleotides match TRBD1. The CDR3 runs to 13 residues. After removal of 5 bases from V and 8 bases from J, the junction contained 9 bases not matched to a gene. Germline lookup yields CDR1 DFQATT and CDR2 SNEGSKA (reference sequence). The CDR3 loop reads CSAVHWTGVGYTF. DNA of the CDR3: TGCAGTGCTGTACATTGGACAGGGGTCGGCTACACCTTC.

This clonotype was counted at least ten times. The chain combines TRBV2 with TRBJ2-1; the D is unclear. CDR3 size: 15 residues. V was cut by 7 bases and J by 4 bases, with 17 bases left in between. Germline lookup yields CDR1 SNHLY and CDR2 FYNNEI. CDR3 in amino acids: CASMSGVWSYNEQFF. The DNA of the CDR3 is TGTGCCAGCATGAGTGGGGTTTGGAGTTACAATGAGCAGTTCTTC.

To note about this clonotype: This clone may be a read error of a much larger clone one base away. This chain uses TRBV11-2 with TRBJ2-7, with 9 bases aligning to TRBD1. The germline gives CDR1 SGHAT, CDR2 FQNNGV. This CDR3 has 15 residues. V was clipped by 5 bases and J by 1 base; unmatched bases: 6. CDR3 loop: CASSPWDRASYEQYF. CDR3 sequence (DNA): TGTGCCAGCAGCCCATGGGACAGGGCTTCCTACGAGCAGTACTTC. Complete variable domain (other parts from reference TRBV11-2 and TRBJ2-7): EAGVAQSPRYKIIEKRQSVAFWCNPISGHATLYWYQQILGQGPKLLIQFQNNGVVDDSQLPKDRFSAERLKGVDSTLKIQPAKLEDSAVYLCASSPWDRASYEQYFGPGTRLTVT.

For the CDR3, the DNA is TGCAGTGCTAGAGAAGGGGGCAAAAACATTCAGTACTTC. It specifies CSAREGGKNIQYF. The chain uses TRBV20-1 and TRBJ2-4, with D possibly being TRBD1 (6 bases). The ends were cut back, 0 bases at V and 3 bases at J, with 6 bases in the middle. The CDR3 loop spans 13 amino acids. Germline V gene sequence: CDR1 DFQATT, CDR2 SNEGSKA (reference sequence).

This clonotype occurred many times. This CDR3 is CASSPNRAGTNNEQFF. For the CDR3, the DNA is TGTGCCAGCAGCCCCAATCGCGCAGGGACTAACAATGAGCAGTTCTTC. The V call is TRBV12-3 or TRBV12-4, the J call TRBJ2-1; TRBD2 matches at 7 bases. CDR3 size: 16 residues. The trim removed 6 bases at V and 5 bases at J, leaving 13 bases unmatched.

This clonotype was seen repeatedly, ten times or more. The rearrangement uses TRBV11-2 and TRBJ2-7; no reliable D call. Per the germline V gene, CDR1 is SGHAT and CDR2 is FQNNGV. This CDR3 spans 14 amino acids. The V gene lost 3 bases and the J gene lost 0 bases, with 9 bases spanning the gap. Here the CDR3 reads CASSFSLSSYEQYF. DNA for the CDR3: TGTGCCAGCAGCTTTTCCCTGAGCTCCTACGAGCAGTACTTC.

V usage is TRBV20-1 and J usage is TRBJ2-3, with 10 bases lining up with TRBD2. CDR3 size: 14 residues. In germline, CDR1 is DFQATT, CDR2 SNEGSKA (reference sequence). With V trimmed by 3 bases and J by 3 bases, 3 bases remained unmatched. The CDR3 region is CSASTSGTTDTQYF. The DNA for the CDR3 is TGCAGTGCTAGTACTAGCGGGACGACAGATACGCAGTATTTT.

The chain recombines TRBV7-3 with TRBJ2-6; D call uncertain. This CDR3 contains 19 residues. Germline CDR1 is SGHTA and CDR2 is FQGTGA. Deletions cut 2 bases from V and 0 bases from J, with 17 bases between. CDR3 nucleotides: TGTGCCAGCAGCTTACCATCCGACGTGGTTAGCTCTGGGGCCAACGTCCTGACTTTC. It is translated as CASSLPSDVVSSGANVLTF.